Listed below are T cell receptor beta chains from one sample, sequenced in a study of shared clonotypes between healthy human individuals. TCRdb's copy holds only in-frame clones and misses some; the assay was immunoSEQ multiplex PCR. The profile covers around 1 million clones, with 70% to 85% appearing a single time and approximately 1.5% taken by the ten largest. The sequenced material came from memory CD4+ T cells sorted from blood. Every receptor here comes from a man between 18 and 35 years old in good health. CDR3s include the opening cysteine and the closing phenylalanine or tryptophan. Each record gives: J gene, V gene, D gene, CDR3 length, clone size, CDR3 DNA, CDR3 protein. D genes are given only for firm matches. Not every row has a clone size; where given, it reads once, few, many or a size class.

>TRBJ2-7|TRBV28|.|12|few
TGTGCCAGCAGTCCAGGAGCATGGGAGCAGTACTTC
CASSPGAWEQYF
>TRBJ1-1|TRBV19|.|15|.
TGTGCCAGTAGTATTTCCGGGACACCGAACACTGAAGCTTTCTTT
CASSISGTPNTEAFF
>TRBJ2-1|TRBV28|.|16|.
TGTGCCAGCAGTTTTGGGTCGGGGCCTATCCACAATGAGCAGTTCTTC
CASSFGSGPIHNEQFF
>TRBJ2-5|TRBV18|.|13|.
TGTGCCAGCTCACCACCGTCAAGAGAGACCCAGTACTTC
CASSPPSRETQYF
>TRBJ2-3|TRBV29-1|.|12|.
TGCAGCGTTGAGAAGAATGCAGATACGCAGTATTTT
CSVEKNADTQYF
>TRBJ1-6|TRBV14|.|16|.
TGTGCCAGCAGCCAAGACGTATCGGGGTTTGGATCACCCCTCCACTTT
CASSQDVSGFGSPLHF
>TRBJ1-5|TRBV15|TRBD1|14|.
TGTGCCACCAGCCACGGGACAGGTTTGGGGCCCCAGCATTTT
CATSHGTGLGPQHF
>TRBJ2-5|TRBV19|TRBD2|15|.
TGTGCCAGTAGGGGGACTAGCGGGATCCAAGAGACCCAGTACTTC
CASRGTSGIQETQYF
>TRBJ2-3|TRBV5-1|.|14|.
TGCGCCAGCAGCTTCGCATCCACGGCAGATACGCAGTATTTT
CASSFASTADTQYF
>TRBJ2-2|TRBV19|TRBD1|16|.
TGTGCCAGTAGTATAGTGAACAGGGGCATCGGCGGGGAGCTGTTTTTT
CASSIVNRGIGGELFF
>TRBJ2-3|TRBV19|.|14|.
TGTGCCAGTAGTATCGGACAAAGCACAGATACGCAGTATTTT
CASSIGQSTDTQYF
>TRBJ2-1|TRBV7-9|TRBD2|17|.
TGTGCCAGCAGGCTCGGCGCGGGACTAGAGTTGTATGGTGAGCAGTTCTTC
CASRLGAGLELYGEQFF
>TRBJ2-7|TRBV9|TRBD2|16|.
TGTGCCAGCAGCGTAGGGTCTAGCGGGGGGACCTACGAGCAGTACTTC
CASSVGSSGGTYEQYF